This TCR beta chain was observed in a study of identifying expanded T cells in peripheral blood (dated by TCRdb to between 2019 and 2020). With respect to the entire study: Technical replicates were generated by sequencing separate aliquots of the same genomic DNA pool, and four replicates were compared pairwise. Overall study outcomes, separate from this receptor: The binomial model flagged roughly 1.2 differentially abundant clones between technical replicates but about 15 over two weeks and roughly 20 over four weeks. The authors expected that over much longer intervals, such as months to years, biological variance in healthy repertoires might increase even further. The beta-binomial model significantly reduced the number of clones called differentially abundant and the false-positive rate across all healthy-donor time intervals. For all healthy donors, the variance in clone template counts between roughly 2-week samples rose significantly as total template count increased.

The immunoSEQ Assay, which relies on bias-controlled multiplex PCR amplification of genomic DNA, was used to profile TCRbeta CDR3 regions. From the authors' description of their analysis: To quantify the absolute abundance of each unique TCRbeta CDR3 region, the sequences were collapsed and filtered. Differential abundance was tested with a binomial (Fisher-equivalent) model and with a beta-binomial model adding time-dependent variance fitted from healthy donors. Clones with fewer than 5 combined templates were removed, and a clone was called differentially abundant if the clone's Benjamini-Hochberg FDR was below 0.01. In the beta-binomial model, variance was expressed as a function of the total template count across the two samples, in the form v = (b*log(k)+a)^2. What TCRdb holds here is the immuneACCESS table cut down to in-frame rearrangements. Part of the clones is not present; checked against another copy, under half of the missing clones reflect an unresolved V gene, and the others are unexplained. V and J calls and clone size are given by that table; D and trimming were obtained from the DNA. This sample comprises under 70,000 clones, around 87% of them detected only once. The ten most abundant clones make up just over 4.5% of the sample.

No immune events, such as infections, were documented for the healthy donors during the collection period. To calibrate time-dependent variance in a beta-binomial model of T-cell clone differential abundance, blood repertoires from healthy donors were used as a training cohort. The training cohort included 10 or so healthy donors, of whom 3 were female and 7 were male. An age range of about 29 to 65 years, with an average of around 42 years, was recorded for the donors. Whole blood, obtained from a commercial supplier, was collected from each healthy donor at three time points spaced roughly 2 weeks apart. For immunosequencing, genomic DNA was extracted from whole blood that had not been sorted. The CDR3 sequence holds 13 residues, the cysteine and phenylalanine included. The sequence is cut down to CDR3 DNA, 39 bases in frame from base 1. Sequences GTSNPN (CDR1) and SVGIG (CDR2) are obtained from the germline V gene (reference sequence). Trimming at the junction amounts to 2 bases on V and 4 bases on J, and the germline ends lie 8 bases apart.

This clone was seen just once. The specificity of this receptor is unknown. Per-nucleotide qualities are absent, and no much larger clonotype sits a single base away. Input material: blood. This clonotype was sampled from a person aged 18 to 75 in good health. The chain is made from TRBV30 and TRBJ1-4; TRBD1 might be the D gene, on 5 matching bases. The CDR3: CAWSNQGNEKLFF. The nucleotide sequence is TGTGCCTGGAGTAACCAGGGTAATGAAAAACTGTTTTTT.